The rows below give T cell receptor beta chains drawn from one sample of a study of T-cell reconstitution after alpha-beta-depleted transplantation in children. In TCRdb, the PCR reads were re-called with MiXCR into one record per CDR3 protein. The data hold about 370,000 distinct CDR3 sequences, with around 21% observed a single time. The sample in question was PBMCs from the stem cell graft donor, obtained from the stem cell graft. The receptors shown here come from a human donor who donated a stem cell graft to a child with acute myeloid leukemia. Each CDR3 is given with its conserved first and last residue. Fields, in order: V gene, J gene, D gene, CDR3 protein. A D gene is named only where the DNA matches it firmly.

V gene: TRBV20-1; J gene: TRBJ1-5; D gene: .; CDR3 protein: CSASPGQYGNQPQHF
V gene: TRBV20-1; J gene: TRBJ2-3; D gene: TRBD2; CDR3 protein: CSPGGGLVLSTDTQYF
V gene: TRBV28; J gene: TRBJ2-1; D gene: TRBD1; CDR3 protein: CASVPGQGWGEQFF
V gene: TRBV12-3/TRBV12-4; J gene: TRBJ2-1; D gene: .; CDR3 protein: CASSLYNNEQFF
V gene: TRBV12-3/TRBV12-4; J gene: TRBJ2-3; D gene: .; CDR3 protein: CASSSNPREPTDTQYF
V gene: TRBV25-1; J gene: TRBJ2-3; D gene: TRBD2; CDR3 protein: CASSILGTSGRTDTQYF
V gene: TRBV24-1; J gene: TRBJ2-1; D gene: TRBD1; CDR3 protein: CATSDDRGVPYNEQFF
V gene: TRBV28; J gene: TRBJ2-7; D gene: .; CDR3 protein: CASSLFGGPTGAVYEQYF
V gene: TRBV12-3/TRBV12-4; J gene: TRBJ2-1; D gene: .; CDR3 protein: CASSFDMVEQFF
V gene: TRBV9; J gene: TRBJ2-7; D gene: .; CDR3 protein: CASSVGWTALYEQYF
V gene: TRBV5-5; J gene: TRBJ2-7; D gene: .; CDR3 protein: CASSLDENSYEQYF
V gene: TRBV20-1; J gene: TRBJ2-2; D gene: .; CDR3 protein: CSAPRGANTGELFF
V gene: TRBV12-3/TRBV12-4; J gene: TRBJ2-7; D gene: TRBD1; CDR3 protein: CASSLALGQVYEQYF
V gene: TRBV7-8; J gene: TRBJ2-5; D gene: TRBD2; CDR3 protein: CASSLLAGEILGETQYF
V gene: TRBV12-3/TRBV12-4; J gene: TRBJ1-1; D gene: .; CDR3 protein: CASSLSGSLNTEAFF
V gene: TRBV29-1; J gene: TRBJ2-2; D gene: .; CDR3 protein: CSSLTGNTGELFF
V gene: TRBV7-9; J gene: TRBJ2-1; D gene: .; CDR3 protein: CASSLVRGTSHNEQFF
V gene: TRBV19; J gene: TRBJ2-1; D gene: .; CDR3 protein: CASSPLALGPRSYNEQFF
V gene: TRBV12-3/TRBV12-4; J gene: TRBJ1-6; D gene: .; CDR3 protein: CASGPRVASPLHF
V gene: TRBV7-9; J gene: TRBJ2-1; D gene: .; CDR3 protein: CASSSNKYRVGNEQFF
V gene: TRBV6-5; J gene: TRBJ2-1; D gene: .; CDR3 protein: CASSYSILNEQFF
V gene: TRBV3-1; J gene: TRBJ2-7; D gene: TRBD1; CDR3 protein: CASSRGTGNFYEQYF
V gene: TRBV7-6; J gene: TRBJ2-2; D gene: .; CDR3 protein: CASSLLSATSGELFF
V gene: TRBV6-1; J gene: TRBJ1-1; D gene: .; CDR3 protein: CASSPRDTDTEAFF
V gene: TRBV7-1; J gene: TRBJ2-1; D gene: .; CDR3 protein: CASSSPSGTRDLTEGYNEQFF
V gene: TRBV12-3/TRBV12-4; J gene: TRBJ2-1; D gene: .; CDR3 protein: CASSLPLTNSYNEQFF
V gene: TRBV5-1; J gene: TRBJ1-1; D gene: TRBD1; CDR3 protein: CASSTDRVTEAFF
V gene: TRBV15; J gene: TRBJ2-3; D gene: .; CDR3 protein: CATSRERSVASTDTQYF
V gene: TRBV25-1; J gene: TRBJ2-7; D gene: .; CDR3 protein: CASSAAGNWSYEQYF